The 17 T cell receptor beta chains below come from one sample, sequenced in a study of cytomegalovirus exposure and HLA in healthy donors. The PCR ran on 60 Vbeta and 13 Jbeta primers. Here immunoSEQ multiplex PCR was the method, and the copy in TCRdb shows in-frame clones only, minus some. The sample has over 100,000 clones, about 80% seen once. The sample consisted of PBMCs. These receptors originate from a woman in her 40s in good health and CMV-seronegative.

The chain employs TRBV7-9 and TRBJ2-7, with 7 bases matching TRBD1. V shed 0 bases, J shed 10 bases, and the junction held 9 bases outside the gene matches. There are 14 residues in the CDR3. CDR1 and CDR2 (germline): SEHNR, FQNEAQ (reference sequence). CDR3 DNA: TGTGCCAGCAGCTTAGCAGGGGGCGCATGCGGTCAGTACTTC. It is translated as CASSLAGGACGQYF.

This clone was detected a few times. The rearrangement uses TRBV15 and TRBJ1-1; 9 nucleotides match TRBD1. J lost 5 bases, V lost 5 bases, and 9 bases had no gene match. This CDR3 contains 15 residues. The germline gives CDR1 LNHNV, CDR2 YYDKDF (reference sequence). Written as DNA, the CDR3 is TGTGCCACCAGCCTCCGACAGGGGGGACGTACTGAAGCTTTCTTT. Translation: CATSLRQGGRTEAFF.

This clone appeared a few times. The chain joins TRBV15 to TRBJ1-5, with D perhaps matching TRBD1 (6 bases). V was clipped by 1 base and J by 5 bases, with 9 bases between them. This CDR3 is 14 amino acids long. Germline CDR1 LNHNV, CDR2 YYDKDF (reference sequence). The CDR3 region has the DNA TGTGCCACCAGCAGAGGGGGGCGCGATCAGCCCCAGCATTTT. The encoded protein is CATSRGGRDQPQHF.

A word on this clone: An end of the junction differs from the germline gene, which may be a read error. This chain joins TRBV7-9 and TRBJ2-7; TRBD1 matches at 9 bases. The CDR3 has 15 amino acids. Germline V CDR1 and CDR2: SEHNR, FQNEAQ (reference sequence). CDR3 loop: CSSSLVGGQGIEQYF. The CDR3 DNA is TGTTCCAGCAGCTTAGTAGGGGGACAGGGAATCGAGCAGTACTTC.

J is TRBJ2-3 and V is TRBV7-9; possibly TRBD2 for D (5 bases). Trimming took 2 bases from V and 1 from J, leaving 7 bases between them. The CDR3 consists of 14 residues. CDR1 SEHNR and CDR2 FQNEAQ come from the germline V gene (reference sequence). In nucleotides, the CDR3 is TGTGCCAGCAGCTTAAGGGAGCGCACAGATACGCAGTATTTT. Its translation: CASSLRERTDTQYF. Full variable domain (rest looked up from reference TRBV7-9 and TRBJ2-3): DTGVSQNPRHKITKRGQNVTFRCDPISEHNRLYWYRQTLGQGPEFLTYFQNEAQLEKSRLLSDRFSAERPKGSFSTLEIQRTEQGDSAMYLCASSLRERTDTQYFGPGTRLTVL.

The CDR3 loop is CASSVDISAYEQYF. CDR3 sequence (DNA): TGTGCCAGCAGCGTGGACATCTCCGCCTACGAGCAGTACTTC. The chain links TRBV2 to TRBJ2-7, with D tentatively TRBD1 (5 bases). The V gene's germline CDR1 is SNHLY and CDR2 FYNNEI. Deletions cut 6 bases from V and 2 bases from J, with 14 bases between. This CDR3 comprises 14 residues.

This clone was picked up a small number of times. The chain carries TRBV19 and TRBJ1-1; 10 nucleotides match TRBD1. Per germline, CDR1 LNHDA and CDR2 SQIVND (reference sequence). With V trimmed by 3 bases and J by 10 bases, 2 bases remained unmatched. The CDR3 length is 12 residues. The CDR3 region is CASSMWTGGAFF. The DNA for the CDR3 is TGTGCCAGTAGTATGTGGACAGGGGGAGCTTTCTTT.

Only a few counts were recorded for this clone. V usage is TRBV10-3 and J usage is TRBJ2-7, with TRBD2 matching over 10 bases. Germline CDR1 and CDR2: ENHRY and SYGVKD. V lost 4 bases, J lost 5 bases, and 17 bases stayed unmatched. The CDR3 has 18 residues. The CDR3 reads CAISGLLAGESPGHEQYF. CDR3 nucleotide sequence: TGTGCCATCAGTGGGCTCCTAGCGGGAGAATCCCCAGGCCACGAGCAGTACTTC.

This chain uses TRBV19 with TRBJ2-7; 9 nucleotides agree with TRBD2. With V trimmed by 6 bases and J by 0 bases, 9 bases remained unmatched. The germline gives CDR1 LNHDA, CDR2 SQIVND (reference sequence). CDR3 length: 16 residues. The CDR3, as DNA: TGTGCCAGTAGCGATATCGGGGGACTAGCCTCCTACGAGCAGTACTTC. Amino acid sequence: CASSDIGGLASYEQYF.

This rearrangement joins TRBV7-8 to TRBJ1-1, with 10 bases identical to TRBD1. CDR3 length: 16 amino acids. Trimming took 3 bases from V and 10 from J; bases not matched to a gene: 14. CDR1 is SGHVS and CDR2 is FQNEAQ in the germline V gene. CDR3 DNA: TGTGCCAGCAGCTTCGCCTCCGGGACAGGGGCGTCAGGAGCTTTCTTT. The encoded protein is CASSFASGTGASGAFF.

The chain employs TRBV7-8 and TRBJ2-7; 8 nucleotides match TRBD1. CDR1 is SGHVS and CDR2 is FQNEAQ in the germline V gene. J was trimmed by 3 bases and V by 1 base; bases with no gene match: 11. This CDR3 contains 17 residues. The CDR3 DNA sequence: TGTGCCAGCAGCTTAGGGGGGACAGGTGACTTTTACTACGAGCAGTACTTC. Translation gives CASSLGGTGDFYYEQYF.

CDR3 nucleotide sequence: TGTGCCAGCAGCGTAGCCGATAGCGGGAGTCGCTACGAGCAGTACTTC. Residues: CASSVADSGSRYEQYF. The genes are TRBV9 and TRBJ2-7, with TRBD2 matching 9 bases. This CDR3 is built from 16 residues. V was clipped by 0 bases and J by 3 bases; unmatched bases: 7. Per germline, CDR1 SGDLS and CDR2 YYNGEE.

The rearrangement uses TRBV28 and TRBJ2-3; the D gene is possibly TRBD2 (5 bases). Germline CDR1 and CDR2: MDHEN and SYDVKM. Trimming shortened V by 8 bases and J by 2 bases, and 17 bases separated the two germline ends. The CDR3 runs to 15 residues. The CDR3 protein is CASSETGGITDTQYF. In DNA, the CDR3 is TGTGCCAGCTCGGAGACTGGAGGTATCACAGATACGCAGTATTTT.

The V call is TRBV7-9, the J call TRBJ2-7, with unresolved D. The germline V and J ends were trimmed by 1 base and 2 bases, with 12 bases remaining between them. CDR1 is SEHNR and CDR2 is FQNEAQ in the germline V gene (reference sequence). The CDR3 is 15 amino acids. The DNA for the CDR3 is TGTGCCAGCAGCTTAGTTAGTCTTGGGCCCTACGAGCAGTACTTC. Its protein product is CASSLVSLGPYEQYF.

The CDR3 protein is CASSLIQTCGGQVRCEQYF. CDR3 nucleotides: TGTGCCAGCAGCTTAATTCAGACTTGTGGTGGACAGGTAAGATGCGAGCAGTACTTC. This chain joins TRBV7-3 and TRBJ2-7, with 7 bases lining up with TRBD1. The CDR3 has 19 amino acids. Germline V gene lookup returns CDR1 SGHTA and CDR2 FQGTGA. J was trimmed by 6 bases and V by 1 base; bases with no gene match: 21.

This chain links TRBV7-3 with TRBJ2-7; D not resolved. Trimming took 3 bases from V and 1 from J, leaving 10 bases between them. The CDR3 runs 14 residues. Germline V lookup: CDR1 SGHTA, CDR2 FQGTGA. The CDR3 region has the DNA TGTGCCAGCAGCTTGGCAGAGGTATCCTACGAGCAGTACTTC. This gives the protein CASSLAEVSYEQYF.

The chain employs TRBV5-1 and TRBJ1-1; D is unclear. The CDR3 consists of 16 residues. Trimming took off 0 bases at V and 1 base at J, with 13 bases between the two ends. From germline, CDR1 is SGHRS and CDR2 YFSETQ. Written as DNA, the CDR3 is TGCGCCAGCAGCTTGGCGCTCCGACCTAGGAACACTGAAGCTTTCTTT. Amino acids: CASSLALRPRNTEAFF.